The TCR beta chain under discussion was sequenced for a study of Graves' ophthalmopathy and Graves' hyperthyroidism. Study-level results: Built on 13 signatures, a model told ophthalmopathy apart from stable hyperthyroidism with roughly 88% sensitivity and approximately 81% specificity.

RNA transcripts served as template for amplifying TCR beta CDR3 sequences. Second-round multiplex PCR came after a first-round RT-PCR that employed HTBI primers. TCRdb redid the calling of the multiplex PCR reads with MiXCR, one entry per CDR3 protein. This sample has under 800,000 distinct CDR3 sequences; over 20% occur once, and the top ten carry around 6.9%. Aged 18 to 65, hyperthyroidism patients had new diagnoses of under 2 months' duration. This clonotype was observed a few times. Its antigen is still unknown. This receptor was identified in a woman between 18 and 30 years old with stable Graves' hyperthyroidism. Some clones in this sample may be carry-over from other donors' samples. Sequencing used peripheral blood.

The CDR3 nucleotides are TGTGCCAGCAGTTTAGAATTTAGCGGGGGTTCAGTCGAGCAGTACTTC. It encodes CASSLEFSGGSVEQYF. The genes are TRBV12-3 or TRBV12-4 and TRBJ2-7; 9 positions agree with TRBD2. J gave up 6 bases and V 1 base, and 10 bases lay outside the gene matches. This CDR3 is built from 16 residues.